Following are 17 T cell receptor beta chains from one sample sequenced in a study of early T cells in non-severe SARS-CoV-2 infection (dated by TCRdb to 2020 to 2023). Receptor amplification or capture employed 5' RACE. The data were produced on a NextSeq 500. Through fastp at Q25 and MiXCR, TCRdb rebuilt clones from the public reads, retaining in-frame beta chains. All rows with the same CDR3 protein become a single entry with the most common DNA and genes. The sample yields 74,000 or so distinct CDR3 sequences; 11% were counted once. The ten largest clones represent approximately 4.2% of the sample. The sequenced material came from whole blood. These TCRs come from an adult who was a healthcare worker with PCR-confirmed SARS-CoV-2 infection or an uninfected control (not recorded which).

This clonotype was counted at least ten times. The chain is built from TRBV6-1 and TRBJ2-3; 11 bases align to TRBD2. This CDR3 has 15 residues. CDR1 and CDR2 (germline): MNHNS, SASEGT. V lost 1 base, J lost 4 bases, and 1 base stayed unmatched. The CDR3 region has the DNA TGTGCCAGCAGTGAAGTTAGCGGGGGGGCAGATACGCAGTATTTT. Protein: CASSEVSGGADTQYF.

This chain uses TRBV20-1 with TRBJ2-4; 9 positions agree with TRBD1. CDR1 and CDR2 from the germline V gene are DFQATT and SNEGSKA (reference sequence). J was trimmed by 1 base and V by 6 bases; bases with no gene match: 4. CDR3 length equals 14 residues. This CDR3 is CSASGTGAKNIQYF. CDR3 sequence (DNA): TGCAGTGCGTCCGGGACAGGGGCCAAAAACATTCAGTACTTC.

The chain carries TRBV3-1 and TRBJ1-4; D not certain. Germline V gives CDR1 LGHDT, CDR2 YNNKEL (reference sequence). V shed 2 bases and J shed 8 bases, with 9 bases lying between them. The CDR3 totals 13 residues. The CDR3 reads CASSQSGGEKLFF. Here the CDR3 DNA reads TGTGCCAGCAGCCAATCCGGAGGGGAAAAACTGTTTTTT.

This clonotype was detected a few times. The chain uses TRBV12-3 or TRBV12-4 and TRBJ1-1, with D unresolved. V shed 8 bases and J shed 3 bases, with 10 bases lying between them. The CDR3 contains 12 residues. The CDR3 nucleotides are TGTGCCAGCCTTATGGGTCACACTGAAGCTTTCTTT. Its translation is CASLMGHTEAFF.

This clonotype turned up a few times. J is TRBJ2-1 and V is TRBV4-2; TRBD1 aligns across 12 bases. The CDR3 has 18 amino acids. V lost 3 bases to trimming and J lost 1 base; unmatched junction nucleotides: 7. Germline loops: CDR1 LGHNA, CDR2 YNFKEQ. CDR3 amino acids: CASSQAGTGGFSYNEQFF. The CDR3 nucleotides are TGTGCCAGCAGCCAGGCCGGGACAGGGGGCTTTTCCTACAATGAGCAGTTCTTC.

This clonotype has ten or more counts. This chain uses TRBV7-3 with TRBJ2-5; possibly TRBD2 for D (6 bases). The CDR3 has 16 residues. Germline V lookup: CDR1 SGHTA, CDR2 FQGTGA. Trimming took 5 bases from V and 2 from J, leaving 18 bases between them. The CDR3 bases are TGTGCCAGCAGCCGGGTGGGCGGGGCTAGTCAAGAGACCCAGTACTTC. As protein: CASSRVGGASQETQYF.

This clonotype was counted at least ten times. The chain employs TRBV5-1 and TRBJ1-6; D might be TRBD1 (5 bases). The length of the CDR3 is 14 residues. The ends were cut back, 4 bases at V and 9 bases at J, with 14 bases in the middle. Per the germline V gene, CDR1 is SGHRS and CDR2 is YFSETQ. CDR3 DNA sequence: TGCGCCAGCAGCCCGGACATAGCGGCTTCACCCCTCCACTTT. Protein product: CASSPDIAASPLHF.

This clonotype was counted at least ten times. V usage is TRBV10-2 and J usage is TRBJ2-3; no firm D call. V was pared by 2 bases and J by 6 bases, with 6 bases between. This CDR3 comprises 12 residues. Looked up from germline, CDR1 is WSHSY and CDR2 is SAAADI. CDR3 sequence (DNA): TGCGCCAGCAGTGAGGTGCAGGATACGCAGTATTTT. Protein product: CASSEVQDTQYF.

This clonotype was seen a few times. This sequence joins TRBV28 and TRBJ2-1, with TRBD2 identical over 10 bases. Trimming at V came to 7 bases and at J to 12 bases, leaving 6 bases not matched to a gene. CDR1 and CDR2 (germline): MDHEN, SYDVKM. The CDR3 totals 12 residues. The CDR3 loop reads CASTSGRLWQFF. The CDR3 nucleotides read TGTGCCAGCACTAGCGGGAGACTTTGGCAGTTCTTC.

This clonotype was seen a handful of times. The chain links TRBV29-1 to TRBJ2-1; D gene unclear. The CDR3 has 11 residues. CDR1 and CDR2 from the germline V gene are SQVTM and ANQGSEA. The V end lost 4 bases, the J end lost 4 bases, and 5 bases lay between the germline ends. CDR3 coding DNA: TGCAGCGTTGTAGATTACAATGAGCAGTTCTTC. Amino acids: CSVVDYNEQFF.

The CDR3 DNA reads as TGTGCCAGCAGTTACCAGGACTATGGGGCCACAGATACGCAGTATTTT. Protein product: CASSYQDYGATDTQYF. The V gene is TRBV6-6, the J gene TRBJ2-3; tentatively, D is TRBD2 (6 bases). Trimming cost V 2 bases and J 2 bases, with 14 bases left between them. The CDR3 has 16 amino acids. Germline V gene lookup returns CDR1 MNHNY and CDR2 SVGAGI (reference sequence).

This clonotype has more than one count but fewer than ten. The DNA for the CDR3 is TGTGCCAGTCTAGAGCTCACCTACAATGAGCAGTTCTTC. Its translation: CASLELTYNEQFF. J is TRBJ2-1 and V is TRBV2; D is ambiguous. V was pared by 9 bases and J by 2 bases, with 11 bases between. In germline, CDR1 is SNHLY, CDR2 FYNNEI. The CDR3 is 13 residues long.

In this sample, this clonotype turned up a few times. The J gene is TRBJ1-1, the V gene TRBV5-1, with 7 bases fitting TRBD1. J gave up 5 bases and V 0 bases, and 13 bases lay outside the gene matches. The CDR3 sequence is 17 residues long. Germline CDR1 is SGHRS and CDR2 is YFSETQ. Here the CDR3 DNA reads TGCGCCAGCAGCTTGGCCCTCGGGACAGCGGGAGGGACTGAAGCTTTCTTT. This gives the protein CASSLALGTAGGTEAFF.

The table lists this clonotype with many counts. The genes are TRBV6-5 and TRBJ1-2; 12 positions match TRBD1. The junction had 13 bases not matched to a gene; V was cut back by 10 bases and J by 4 bases. CDR3 length equals 16 residues. In germline, CDR1 is MNHEY, CDR2 SVGAGI. CDR3 residues: CATARGQGATGYGYTF. CDR3 in DNA: TGTGCCACCGCGAGGGGACAGGGGGCGACGGGCTATGGCTACACCTTC.

This chain links TRBV12-3 or TRBV12-4 with TRBJ2-5; D is possibly TRBD2 (6 bases). V lost 5 bases to trimming and J lost 4 bases, with 20 bases between them. This CDR3 has 16 amino acids. The CDR3 spells CASSLQPGLAPETQYF. Here the CDR3 DNA reads TGTGCCAGCAGTCTACAACCGGGACTCGCCCCAGAGACCCAGTACTTC.

This clonotype was counted at least ten times. The gene calls are TRBV12-3 or TRBV12-4 and TRBJ2-7; weak D call: TRBD2 (6 bases). This CDR3 has 14 residues. Trimming took off 5 bases at V and 7 bases at J, with 18 bases between the two ends. The CDR3 is CASSAWERVKEQYF. The CDR3 DNA reads as TGTGCCAGCAGTGCCTGGGAGCGGGTGAAGGAGCAGTACTTC.

This clonotype was seen ten or more times. This chain joins TRBV7-9 and TRBJ2-1; 10 bases map to TRBD2. With 1 base clipped from V and 16 bases from J, the junction kept 7 bases outside the gene matches. CDR3 length equals 13 residues. Germline CDR1 is SEHNR and CDR2 is FQNEAQ (reference sequence). DNA for the CDR3: TGTGCCAGCAGCTTAGGGCTAGCGGGAGTCTCTTTCTTC. Amino acid sequence: CASSLGLAGVSFF. Full variable domain (outside the CDR3, taken from reference TRBV7-9 and TRBJ2-1): DTGVSQNPRHKITKRGQNVTFRCDPISEHNRLYWYRQTLGQGPEFLTYFQNEAQLEKSRLLSDRFSAERPKGSFSTLEIQRTEQGDSAMYLCASSLGLAGVSFFGPGTRLTVL.